The clone carrying this TCR beta chain was observed many times. Its antigen is still unknown. The entry originates in a study of T-cell reconstitution after alpha-beta-depleted transplantation in children. Preparation of the TCRbeta library used unique molecular identifiers. TCRdb independently ran MiXCR on the PCR reads; one entry per CDR3 protein. In the table there are fewer than 500,000 distinct CDR3 sequences, around 46% of which are singletons. The study, taken as a whole, reports: Several hundred rapidly expanded clones from non-depleted graft cells reportedly supplied alpha-beta T cells about two months post-transplant.

With 6 bases removed from V and 2 bases from J, the gap between germline ends came to 10 bases. Per the germline V gene, CDR1 is MNHEY and CDR2 is SMNVEV (reference sequence). The CDR3 has 13 amino acids. The chain couples TRBV27 to TRBJ2-5; no firm D call. The sample was PBMCs, taken before TCRalphabeta/CD19-depleted stem cell transplant. This sequence was found in a girl aged 2-9 years with aplastic anemia, due to receive a stem cell transplant. The CDR3 region has the DNA TGTGCCAGCAGAGGGATGAGGCAAGAGACCCAGTACTTC. This codes for CASRGMRQETQYF.